The 17 T cell receptor beta chains below were found in one sample sequenced in a study of OX40 agonist ivuxolimab in advanced cancers. The table came from immunoSEQ multiplex PCR; TCRdb's copy has only in-frame clones and leaves some out. The table has about 44,000 clones, 85% to 95% seen once. Sequencing was performed on CD4+ or CD8+ T cells sorted from blood, taken in a trial of the OX40 agonist ivuxolimab. Every receptor here comes from an adult with an advanced solid tumor such as melanoma, head and neck, liver or kidney cancer.

The chain is built from TRBV9 and TRBJ2-2; no reliable D call. Germline values: CDR1 SGDLS, CDR2 YYNGEE. The germline V and J ends were trimmed by 0 bases and 0 bases, with 6 bases remaining between them. The CDR3 has 15 amino acids. CDR3 sequence reads: CASSVGSTNTGELFF. The CDR3, as DNA: TGTGCCAGCAGCGTAGGTAGCACGAACACCGGGGAGCTGTTTTTT.

The chain recombines TRBV30 with TRBJ1-3, with D unclear. V dropped 4 bases and J dropped 4 bases, with 17 bases sitting between them. The CDR3 totals 15 residues. Germline-derived CDR1 and CDR2 are GTSNPN and SVGIG (reference sequence). CDR3 DNA: TGTGCCTGGAACAGTTGGGCCTTTCTAGGAAACACCATATATTTT. Translation: CAWNSWAFLGNTIYF.

This clone was found a few times. The chain is built from TRBV9 and TRBJ1-1; possible D gene TRBD1, 6 bases. Germline lookup yields CDR1 SGDLS and CDR2 YYNGEE. The CDR3 has 13 amino acids. The germline V and J ends were trimmed by 7 bases and 3 bases, with 13 bases remaining between them. CDR3 sequence: CASSLRGDTEAFF. CDR3 in DNA: TGTGCCAGCTCTCTTAGGGGGGACACTGAAGCTTTCTTT.

V usage is TRBV11-1 and J usage is TRBJ2-1, with a tentative D call TRBD2 (5 bases). V was trimmed by 3 bases and J by 5 bases, leaving 5 bases between them. The CDR3 runs 12 residues. CDR1 is SGHAT, CDR2 FQDESV, per germline (reference sequence). The CDR3: CASSFGDNEQFF. The CDR3, as DNA: TGTGCCAGCAGCTTCGGGGACAATGAGCAGTTCTTC.

The chain recombines TRBV7-8 with TRBJ1-5; D is uncertain. This CDR3 is built from 15 residues. With 5 bases removed from V and 7 bases from J, the gap between germline ends came to 18 bases. Germline V gives CDR1 SGHVS, CDR2 FQNEAQ. The CDR3: CASSPRRVGDQPQHF. The CDR3 DNA reads TGTGCCAGCAGCCCCCGGCGGGTCGGAGACCAGCCCCAGCATTTT.

The CDR3 DNA reads TGTGCCAGCCACCCCGCCGGGGCCTACAATGAGCAGTTCTTC. Amino acid sequence: CASHPAGAYNEQFF. V gene TRBV9 combines with J gene TRBJ2-1, with D tentatively TRBD2 (5 bases). Germline V gene data show CDR1 as SGDLS and CDR2 as YYNGEE. V dropped 7 bases and J dropped 2 bases, with 13 bases sitting between them. This CDR3 has 14 residues.

The V call is TRBV5-4, the J call TRBJ2-7; D tentatively fits TRBD1 or TRBD2 (5 bases each). This CDR3 is built from 12 residues. The ends were cut back, 3 bases at V and 1 base at J, with 5 bases in the middle. Germline CDR1 and CDR2: SGHNT and YYREEE (reference sequence). CDR3 sequence: CASSWGSYEQYF. Written as DNA, the CDR3 is TGTGCCAGCAGCTGGGGGTCCTACGAGCAGTACTTC.

J is TRBJ2-5 and V is TRBV11-2; D not resolved. Germline-derived CDR1 and CDR2 are SGHAT and FQNNGV. Trimming shortened V by 3 bases and J by 4 bases, and 9 bases separated the two germline ends. This CDR3 is 13 amino acids long. The CDR3 nucleotides read TGTGCCAGCAGCTTTCCTCCCCCAGAGACCCAGTACTTC. Its protein is CASSFPPPETQYF.

The V and J genes are TRBV9 and TRBJ2-1; perhaps TRBD2 as D (5 bases). The CDR3 spans 14 residues. The germline CDR1 and CDR2 sequences are SGDLS and YYNGEE. Trimming stripped 0 bases from V and 4 bases from J, with 8 bases between. CDR3: CASSVAAGYNEQFF. In DNA form, the CDR3 reads TGTGCCAGCAGCGTAGCGGCGGGTTACAATGAGCAGTTCTTC.

The rearrangement uses TRBV25-1 and TRBJ1-2; no reliable D call. The CDR3 totals 14 residues. Between the trimmed V and J ends, which lost 4 bases and 0 bases, there was a span of 9 bases. CDR1 MGHDK and CDR2 SYGVNS come from the germline V gene. CDR3 nucleotides: TGTGCCAGCAGTGTACCCGAGACTAACTATGGCTACACCTTC. Translating gives CASSVPETNYGYTF.

The chain links TRBV6-4 to TRBJ2-7, with 8 nucleotides matching TRBD1. Germline V lookup: CDR1 MRHNA, CDR2 SNTAGT. CDR3 length: 14 residues. Trimming at V came to 8 bases and at J to 4 bases, leaving 10 bases not matched to a gene. Here the CDR3 DNA reads TGTGCCAGCCTCACCGACAGGGGCCTATACGAGCAGTACTTC. Translating gives CASLTDRGLYEQYF.

V gene TRBV6-1 combines with J gene TRBJ1-2; TRBD1 matches 8 bases. V shed 7 bases, J shed 4 bases, and the junction held 11 bases outside the gene matches. Germline CDR1 reads MNHNS; CDR2 reads SASEGT. This CDR3 comprises 15 residues. The CDR3 DNA is TGTGCCAGCACCCCCAGGACAGGGAAGGGCTATGGCTACACCTTC. Translated: CASTPRTGKGYGYTF.

V gene TRBV6-6 combines with J gene TRBJ2-6; TRBD2 might be the D (5 bases). Germline assignment: CDR1 MNHNY and CDR2 SVGAGI (reference sequence). The CDR3 length is 15 residues. Trimming pared 6 bases from V and 0 bases from J, leaving 9 bases between. CDR3 bases: TGTGCCAGCAGCCTGACTATCTCTGGGGCCAACGTCCTGACTTTC. Translation: CASSLTISGANVLTF.

The rearrangement links TRBV29-1 to TRBJ1-5; D possibly corresponds to TRBD1 (5 bases). Germline loops: CDR1 SQVTM, CDR2 ANQGSEA. Trimming removed 0 bases from V and 11 bases from J, with 20 bases in between. This CDR3 has 15 amino acids. The CDR3 nucleotides read TGCAGCGTTGAAGATTCGGAGGGAGGGACGCCAGCCCAGCATTTT. Translated: CSVEDSEGGTPAQHF.

This clone is medium-sized (0.01 to 0.1%) by share. The chain links TRBV28 to TRBJ2-7; either TRBD1 or TRBD2 may fit D (5 bases each). Trimming cost V 8 bases and J 2 bases, with 16 bases left between them. This CDR3 has 14 residues. Germline loops: CDR1 MDHEN, CDR2 SYDVKM. The CDR3 loop is CASLGDPTPYEQYF. CDR3 DNA sequence: TGTGCCAGCCTGGGGGACCCGACCCCCTACGAGCAGTACTTC.

This clone has a single count. The chain is built from TRBV2 and TRBJ2-7; D is perhaps TRBD2 (6 bases). The V end was cut by 6 bases, the J end by 1 base, with 10 bases between. From germline, CDR1 is SNHLY and CDR2 FYNNEI. This CDR3 comprises 13 residues. The CDR3 DNA sequence: TGTGCCAGCAGGACTAGGTTTTCCTACGAGCAGTACTTC. Translated: CASRTRFSYEQYF.

This clone was observed once. V usage is TRBV30 and J usage is TRBJ2-7; 7 nucleotides agree with TRBD2. This CDR3 has 12 amino acids. The trim removed 5 bases at V and 4 bases at J, leaving 5 bases unmatched. Germline V CDR1 and CDR2: GTSNPN, SVGIG (reference sequence). The CDR3 is CAWSGLQYEQYF. In DNA form, the CDR3 reads TGTGCCTGGTCGGGACTACAATACGAGCAGTACTTC. The variable domain in full, completed from reference TRBV30 and TRBJ2-7, reads SQTIHQWPATLVQPVGSPLSLECTVEGTSNPNLYWYRQAAGRGLQLLFYSVGIGQISSEVPQNLSASRPQDRQFILSSKKLLLSDSGFYLCAWSGLQYEQYFGPGTRLTVT.